This is a list of T cell receptor beta chains from one sample in a study of T-cell reconstitution after alpha-beta-depleted transplantation in children. From the PCR reads, TCRdb called clonotypes with MiXCR, one entry per CDR3 protein. The sample has hundreds of thousands of distinct CDR3 sequences, approximately 16% seen once. The source was PBMCs from the stem cell graft donor, collected from the stem cell graft. The receptors come from a human donor who donated a stem cell graft to a child with acute myeloid leukemia. Both conserved end residues are part of each CDR3. D genes are given only for firm matches. A clone size is listed for some rows: how often the clone was seen (once, few, many), or a class if it is expanded.

abundance	j_gene	d_gene	v_gene	CDR3nt	CDR3aa
-	TRBJ2-1	TRBD1	TRBV20-1	TGCAGTGCTACCCGACAGGGGCCTTACAATGAGCAGTTCTTC	CSATRQGPYNEQFF
many	TRBJ1-5	-	TRBV7-2	TGTGCCAGCAGCCTCGGGTTTAGCAATCAGCCCCAGCATTTT	CASSLGFSNQPQHF
-	TRBJ2-5	-	TRBV7-2	TGTGCCAGCAGTCAGGCAGGGCGGGGAGAGACCCAGTACTTC	CASSQAGRGETQYF
-	TRBJ1-2	-	TRBV10-2	TGCGCCAGCAGTGAGTCGGCCGTTCGAGGTGGCTACACCTTC	CASSESAVRGGYTF
-	TRBJ1-1	-	TRBV7-2	TGTGCCAGCAGCCGGCGAGGGAGCAGGTTCATGAACACTGAAGCTTTCTTT	CASSRRGSRFMNTEAFF
-	TRBJ2-1	-	TRBV4-3	TGCGCCAGCAGCCAAGATTTGGGGATCGATGAGCAGTTCTTC	CASSQDLGIDEQFF
-	TRBJ2-7	TRBD1	TRBV5-1	TGCGCCAGCAGCTTGGAGGGGACAGGGTTTTTGGACGAGCAGTACTTC	CASSLEGTGFLDEQYF
-	TRBJ2-5	-	TRBV1	TGCACCAGCAGCCGGAATAGCGGAACAAGGTCCCAAGAGACCCAGTACTTC	CTSSRNSGTRSQETQYF
many	TRBJ2-5	TRBD1	TRBV24-1	TGTGCCACCAGTGAGACCGGGACAGAAGAGACCCAGTACTTC	CATSETGTEETQYF
-	TRBJ1-1	TRBD1	TRBV13	TGTGCCAGCAGCCGGGCCCGGACAGGGGTTAAGAACACTGAAGCTTTCTTT	CASSRARTGVKNTEAFF
-	TRBJ1-5	TRBD1	TRBV4-1	TGCGCCAGCAGCCAGGACAGGGACTATCAGCCCCAGCATTTT	CASSQDRDYQPQHF
few	TRBJ1-6	-	TRBV25-1	TGTGCCAGCAGTGACGATGCGGCGCCGGGTTCACCCCTCCACTTT	CASSDDAAPGSPLHF
few	TRBJ2-2	-	TRBV7-2	TGTGCCAGCAGCTTAGTCGCAGCCGGGGAGCTGTTTTTT	CASSLVAAGELFF
few	TRBJ2-5	-	TRBV12-3/TRBV12-4	TGTGCCAGCAGTTTGGGACTGTTCCAGTACCAAGAGACCCAGTACTTC	CASSLGLFQYQETQYF
many	TRBJ2-3	-	TRBV6-4	TGTGCCAGCAGTGAAGGACACCTTAGCACAGATACGCAGTATTTT	CASSEGHLSTDTQYF
-	TRBJ2-1	-	TRBV5-6	TGTGCCAGCAGCCCCAGCCATAGCTCCTACAATGAGCAGTTCTTC	CASSPSHSSYNEQFF
many	TRBJ2-7	TRBD1	TRBV20-1	TGCAGTGCTAGAAGAGGGGACAGGGGGTCCAACGAGCAGTACTTC	CSARRGDRGSNEQYF
few	TRBJ2-1	-	TRBV27	TGTGCCAGCAGTACTGGGACAATTTACAATGAGCAGTTCTTC	CASSTGTIYNEQFF
-	TRBJ1-3	-	TRBV12-3/TRBV12-4	TGTGCCAGCAGTTCGAGACGGGGAACTGGAAACACCATATATTTT	CASSSRRGTGNTIYF
-	TRBJ2-1	-	TRBV21-1	TGTGCCAGCAGCGTACTCGGGGGGGCTTCCTACAATGAGCAGTTCTTC	CASSVLGGASYNEQFF
few	TRBJ2-2	-	TRBV20-1	TGCAGTGCTAGAGAGGTAGAATTCACCGGGGAGCTGTTTTTT	CSAREVEFTGELFF
-	TRBJ1-3	-	TRBV30	TGTGCCTGGAGTGTACCGACAACGCGCGGAAACACCATATATTTT	CAWSVPTTRGNTIYF
many	TRBJ2-1	-	TRBV24-1	TGTGCCACCAGTGCTGGGGACAATGAGCAGTTCTTC	CATSAGDNEQFF
many	TRBJ2-7	-	TRBV20-1	TGCAGTGCTCCTGACAGCCAACGAGGCTACGAGCAGTACTTC	CSAPDSQRGYEQYF
-	TRBJ2-2	TRBD2	TRBV11-2	TGTGCCAGCAGCTTAGGTCCTAGCGGGGGCCCGAACACCGGGGAGCTGTTTTTT	CASSLGPSGGPNTGELFF
many	TRBJ2-3	TRBD2	TRBV27	TGTGCCAGCAGTCTGGCGGGGGGAAGGCCAGATACGCAGTATTTT	CASSLAGGRPDTQYF
few	TRBJ2-7	-	TRBV5-6	TGTGCCAGCAGCCGAACAGGTCTCCGGGAAGAGCAGTACTTC	CASSRTGLREEQYF
many	TRBJ1-2	-	TRBV9	TGTGCCAGCAGCGTAAATCAGGGACGGGGCTATGGCTACACCTTC	CASSVNQGRGYGYTF
-	TRBJ2-2	-	TRBV5-1	TGCGCCAGCAGCACACAGGGATCGAACACCGGGGAGCTGTTTTTT	CASSTQGSNTGELFF
many	TRBJ2-6	TRBD1	TRBV6-1	TGTGCCAGTGGATGGGTTACCGGGACAGGGGGTTCTGGGGCCAACGTCCTGACTTTC	CASGWVTGTGGSGANVLTF